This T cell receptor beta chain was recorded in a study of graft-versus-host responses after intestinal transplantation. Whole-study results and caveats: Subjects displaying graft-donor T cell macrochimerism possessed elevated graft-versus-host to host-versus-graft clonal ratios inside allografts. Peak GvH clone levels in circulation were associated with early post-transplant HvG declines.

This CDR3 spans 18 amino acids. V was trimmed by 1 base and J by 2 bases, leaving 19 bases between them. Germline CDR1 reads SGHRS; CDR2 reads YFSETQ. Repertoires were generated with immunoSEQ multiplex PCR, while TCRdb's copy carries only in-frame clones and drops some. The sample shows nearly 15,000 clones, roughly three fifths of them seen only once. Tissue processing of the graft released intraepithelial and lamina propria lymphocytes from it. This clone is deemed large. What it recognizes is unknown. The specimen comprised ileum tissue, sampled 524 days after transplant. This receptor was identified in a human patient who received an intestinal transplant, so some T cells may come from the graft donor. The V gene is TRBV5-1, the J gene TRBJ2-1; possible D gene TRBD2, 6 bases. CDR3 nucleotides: TGCGCCAGCAGCTTGAGGATCCCCGGGCGGGATCCCTACAATGAGCAGTTCTTC. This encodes CASSLRIPGRDPYNEQFF. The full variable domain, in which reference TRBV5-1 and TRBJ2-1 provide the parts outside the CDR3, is KAGVTQTPRYLIKTRGQQVTLSCSPISGHRSVSWYQQTPGQGLQFLFEYFSETQRNKGNFPGRFSGRQFSNSRSEMNVSTLELGDSALYLCASSLRIPGRDPYNEQFFGPGTRLTVL.